This T cell receptor beta chain comes out of a study of T cell clonality in common variable immunodeficiency. Blood samples were heparinized, about 5 to 9 ml per donor. General study points: The cause of increased CVID clonality remains unclear without subpopulation sequencing.

Generated by immunoSEQ multiplex PCR, the TCRdb table keeps only in-frame clones and is missing some. This table holds roughly 34,000 clones with no singletons; the top ten claim 0.95%. This clone was recorded a few times. What it recognizes is unknown. The sample was peripheral blood mononuclear cells. The origin of this receptor is a person aged 18 to 75 in good health.

The part of the CDR3 DNA that was read is TGTGCCAGCTCCTCCACAGGCTATGGC. It codes for CASSSTGYG. The entire CDR3 protein reads CASSSTGYGYTF. The rearrangement uses TRBV18 and TRBJ1-2; a possible D gene is TRBD1 (5 bases). The read falls 3 residues short of the CDR3 end, and the missing part is taken from the germline J gene. This CDR3 is built from 12 residues. From germline, CDR1 is KGHSH and CDR2 LQKENI. V lost 6 bases, J lost 4 bases, and 9 bases lay in between.